The TCR beta chain under discussion was sequenced for a study of vaccination and CD4 T cells after COVID-19. Across the study: Six men and four women formed the convalescents, two being Hispanic. Points from the study as a whole: A nonsignificant rise from roughly 22 to 38 was seen in the median number of SARS-CoV-2-reactive clonotypes.

Treatment: roughly ten-day PBMC culture with coronavirus spike peptide pools or control peptides (ViraFEST assay). With fresh IL-2 medium, half the medium was replaced on days 3 and 7. Regarding this clonotype: Its antigen remains unidentified.

The Oncomine TCR Beta short-read assay sequenced DNA from cultured CD4+ T cells. Genomic DNA extraction was carried out from cultured CD4+ T cells. TCRdb re-analysed the PCR reads in MiXCR, keeping a single row per CDR3 protein. This table holds some 14,000 distinct CDR3 sequences, roughly three fifths found once. The germline gives CDR1 KGHDR, CDR2 SFDVKD. The CDR3 spans 13 residues. V shed 5 bases, J shed 4 bases, and the junction held 4 bases outside the gene matches. The input for sequencing was cultured CD4+ T cells from blood, taken after SARS-CoV-2 vaccination. The chain is built from TRBV24-1 and TRBJ2-7, with TRBD2 identical over 7 bases. This sequence was found in a human donor with COVID-19. The CDR3 coding sequence is TGTGCCACCAGTGGGGGGGGGGATTACGAGCAGTACTTC. Amino acid sequence: CATSGGGDYEQYF.